The 21 T cell receptor beta chains presented below share a single source sample, sequenced in a study of cytomegalovirus exposure and HLA in healthy donors. Primers included in the PCR were 60 Vbeta and 13 Jbeta primers. Sequencing was performed with immunoSEQ multiplex PCR; in TCRdb, only in-frame clones are kept and a portion is missing. This table holds approximately 170,000 clones, 79% found once. Specimen: PBMCs. The receptors derive from a woman in her 50s in good health and CMV-seronegative.

This clone was detected once. The genes are TRBV6-1 and TRBJ2-1, with D possibly matching TRBD1 (6 bases). Germline V CDR1 and CDR2: MNHNS, SASEGT. This CDR3 is built from 14 residues. Trimming took 7 bases from V and 3 from J, leaving 13 bases between them. The CDR3, as DNA: TGTGCCAGCACCCGGACAGTCCTCTACAATGAGCAGTTCTTC. It yields the protein CASTRTVLYNEQFF.

The chain uses TRBV9 and TRBJ2-1; 7 bases align to TRBD2. This CDR3 region has 13 residues. Germline V gene sequence: CDR1 SGDLS, CDR2 YYNGEE. The junction had 2 bases not matched to a gene; V was cut back by 4 bases and J by 4 bases. In DNA, the CDR3 is TGTGCCAGCAGCATTAGCGGGTACAATGAGCAGTTCTTC. Protein: CASSISGYNEQFF.

The chain couples TRBV19 to TRBJ1-4; TRBD1 matches 9 bases. V lost 4 bases to trimming and J lost 8 bases; unmatched junction nucleotides: 8. Germline V gene sequence: CDR1 LNHDA, CDR2 SQIVND (reference sequence). The CDR3 extends over 15 amino acids. The CDR3 loop reads CASSTHRGPSEKLFF. CDR3 DNA: TGTGCCAGTAGTACGCACAGGGGGCCATCGGAAAAACTGTTTTTT.

The rearrangement joins TRBV30 to TRBJ1-3; D is uncertain. CDR3 length: 12 amino acids. V gave up 3 bases and J gave up 9 bases, with 12 bases separating them. Germline V gives CDR1 GTSNPN, CDR2 SVGIG (reference sequence). This CDR3 is CAWRGSAGTIYF. The CDR3 DNA is TGTGCCTGGAGGGGCTCGGCCGGCACCATATATTTT.

The chain couples TRBV19 to TRBJ2-7; maybe TRBD2 (5 bases). Germline V CDR1 and CDR2: LNHDA, SQIVND (reference sequence). The CDR3 totals 12 residues. V was shortened by 6 bases and J by 3 bases, with 9 bases between the two germline ends. The CDR3 spells CASSAGNYEQYF. CDR3 DNA sequence: TGTGCCAGTAGCGCCGGGAACTACGAGCAGTACTTC.

This chain uses TRBV7-6 with TRBJ2-5, with TRBD2 matching 10 bases. Germline V gene lookup returns CDR1 SGHVS and CDR2 FNYEAQ. V dropped 2 bases and J dropped 5; count of bases not matched to a gene: 8. This CDR3 has 16 amino acids. CDR3 residues: CASSLQASGSGETQYF. DNA for the CDR3: TGTGCCAGCAGCTTACAGGCTAGCGGGAGTGGGGAGACCCAGTACTTC.

The rearrangement uses TRBV6-5 and TRBJ1-6, with D possibly being TRBD1 (6 bases). The germline gives CDR1 MNHEY, CDR2 SVGAGI. The CDR3 runs 13 residues. V gave up 6 bases and J gave up 7 bases, with 10 bases separating them. The CDR3: CASRAGANSPLHF. The CDR3 bases are TGTGCCAGCAGGGCAGGGGCAAATTCACCCCTCCACTTT.

The chain uses TRBV7-6 and TRBJ2-3; 11 bases match TRBD2. The germline V gene has CDR1 SGHVS and CDR2 FNYEAQ. The ends lost 5 bases at V and 4 bases at J; junction bases unmatched: 5. There are 15 residues in the CDR3. CDR3 loop: CASSVTSGSADTQYF. In nucleotides, the CDR3 is TGTGCCAGCAGCGTAACTAGCGGGAGTGCAGATACGCAGTATTTT.

This chain uses TRBV25-1 with TRBJ2-5; 9 positions agree with TRBD1. V lost 7 bases, J lost 2 bases, and 14 bases stayed unmatched. The CDR3 consists of 17 residues. Germline assignment: CDR1 MGHDK and CDR2 SYGVNS. The CDR3 is CASNPLGTGKAQETQYF. The CDR3 DNA reads as TGTGCCAGCAACCCCCTCGGGACAGGGAAAGCGCAAGAGACCCAGTACTTC. Full variable domain (outside the CDR3, taken from reference TRBV25-1 and TRBJ2-5): EADIYQTPRYLVIGTGKKITLECSQTMGHDKMYWYQQDPGMELHLIHYSYGVNSTEKGDLSSESTVSRIRTEHFPLTLESARPSHTSQYLCASNPLGTGKAQETQYFGPGTRLLVL.

This clone was detected only once. The chain uses TRBV2 and TRBJ1-5; 9 bases are shared with TRBD1. Trimming cost V 10 bases and J 7 bases; bases outside gene matches: 5. This CDR3 region has 12 residues. Germline V gives CDR1 SNHLY, CDR2 FYNNEI. CDR3 nucleotides: TGTGCCACCGGGACAGGGCAACAGCCCCAGCATTTT. This translates into CATGTGQQPQHF. Full variable domain (outside the CDR3, taken from reference TRBV2 and TRBJ1-5): EPEVTQTPSHQVTQMGQEVILRCVPISNHLYFYWYRQILGQKVEFLVSFYNNEISEKSEIFDDQFSVERPDGSNFTLKIRSTKLEDSAMYFCATGTGQQPQHFGDGTRLSIL.

This chain joins TRBV29-1 and TRBJ2-7; no clear D. Per the germline V gene, CDR1 is SQVTM and CDR2 is ANQGSEA. This CDR3 has 14 residues. V lost 1 base, J lost 2 bases, and 12 bases lay in between. CDR3 sequence: CSVEGAGWPYEQYF. The CDR3 bases are TGCAGCGTTGAAGGGGCAGGCTGGCCCTACGAGCAGTACTTC.

The V and J genes are TRBV7-2 and TRBJ2-1; a possible D gene is TRBD1 (5 bases). The CDR3 is 14 amino acids. Per the germline V gene, CDR1 is SGHTA and CDR2 is FQGNSA. V shed 8 bases and J shed 0 bases, with 11 bases lying between them. CDR3 coding DNA: TGTGCCAGCGCTCAGGGCTCCTCCTACAATGAGCAGTTCTTC. Translating it yields CASAQGSSYNEQFF.

The chain joins TRBV7-9 to TRBJ1-1; 8 nucleotides agree with TRBD1. The CDR3 is 13 amino acids. Germline V gene sequence: CDR1 SEHNR, CDR2 FQNEAQ (reference sequence). The V segment lost 5 bases and the J segment 8 bases; nucleotides outside the gene matches: 7. This CDR3 reads CASSIGQGPEAFF. As DNA, the CDR3 is TGTGCCAGCAGCATTGGACAGGGCCCCGAAGCTTTCTTT. The full variable domain, in which reference TRBV7-9 and TRBJ1-1 provide the parts outside the CDR3, is DTGVSQNPRHKITKRGQNVTFRCDPISEHNRLYWYRQTLGQGPEFLTYFQNEAQLEKSRLLSDRFSAERPKGSFSTLEIQRTEQGDSAMYLCASSIGQGPEAFFGQGTRLTVV.

The chain couples TRBV4-3 to TRBJ1-1; D uncertain. CDR3 length equals 16 residues. Trimming stripped 4 bases from V and 4 bases from J, with 19 bases between. Germline CDR1 reads LGHNA; CDR2 reads YSLEER. The CDR3 DNA follows: TGCGCCAGCAGCCCCGCGGCCGACGGAGGGAGCACTGAAGCTTTCTTT. This codes for CASSPAADGGSTEAFF.

The chain carries TRBV7-6 and TRBJ2-4; TRBD1 aligns across 9 bases. The J segment lost 1 base and the V segment lost 5 bases, leaving 12 bases of the junction unmatched. The CDR3 covers 18 residues. Germline CDR1 reads SGHVS; CDR2 reads FNYEAQ. CDR3 protein: CASSPGTGWGAAKNIQYF. The CDR3 DNA sequence: TGTGCCAGCAGCCCTGGGACAGGGTGGGGGGCCGCCAAAAACATTCAGTACTTC.

The rearrangement joins TRBV7-8 to TRBJ2-5; D may be TRBD2 (6 bases). The J call is in doubt because the DNA end fits TRBJ2-7 better. Germline loops: CDR1 SGHVS, CDR2 FQNEAQ. CDR3 length: 14 amino acids. The chain's CDR3 is CASSSLRGSYEQYF. The CDR3 DNA reads TGTGCCAGCAGCTCCCTCCGGGGGAGCTACGAGCAGTACTTC.

V usage is TRBV19 and J usage is TRBJ1-3; D perhaps matches TRBD1 (6 bases). CDR3 length equals 16 residues. The germline V and J ends were trimmed by 5 bases and 0 bases, with 14 bases remaining between them. Looked up from germline, CDR1 is LNHDA and CDR2 is SQIVND (reference sequence). CDR3 residues: CASSLQGTSSGNTIYF. The DNA of the CDR3 is TGTGCCAGTAGTCTACAGGGAACCTCCTCTGGAAACACCATATATTTT.

This chain uses TRBV28 with TRBJ2-7, with D unclear. This CDR3 region has 13 residues. Deletions cut 6 bases from V and 7 bases from J, with 16 bases between. Germline CDR1 and CDR2: MDHEN and SYDVKM. CDR3: CASRQRPVGEQYF. In DNA form, the CDR3 reads TGTGCCAGCAGACAAAGACCCGTCGGGGAGCAGTACTTC.

A word on this clone: The junction shows a germline mismatch at one end, possibly a read error. The chain joins TRBV7-9 to TRBJ1-3; no clear D gene. Germline V gives CDR1 SEHNR, CDR2 FQNEAQ (reference sequence). CDR3 length: 14 residues. Here the CDR3 reads CSSSLRGSGNTIYF. For the CDR3, the DNA is TGTTCCAGCAGCTTAAGAGGCTCTGGAAACACCATATATTTT. Variable domain in full (rest from reference TRBV7-9 and TRBJ1-3): DTGVSQNPRHKITKRGQNVTFRCDPISEHNRLYWYRQTLGQGPEFLTYFQNEAQLEKSRLLSDRFSAERPKGSFSTLEIQRTEQGDSAMYLCSSSLRGSGNTIYFGEGSWLTVV.

About this clone itself: Mismatch with germline at one junction end may stem from a read error. The chain is built from TRBV5-5 and TRBJ1-4, with D unclear. This CDR3 spans 16 amino acids. Germline V lookup: CDR1 SGHKS, CDR2 YYEKEE (reference sequence). The CDR3 DNA sequence: TGTGCCAACAGCCTACCGGAGGGAATCCGTAATGAAAAACTGTTTTTT. As protein: CANSLPEGIRNEKLFF.

The genes are TRBV19 and TRBJ1-2; 7 bases align to TRBD1. The CDR3 contains 15 residues. Trimming at V came to 2 bases and at J to 4 bases, leaving 7 bases not matched to a gene. Germline lookup yields CDR1 LNHDA and CDR2 SQIVND (reference sequence). The CDR3 spells CASSIRQGVSYGYTF. The CDR3 region has the DNA TGTGCCAGTAGTATAAGGCAGGGGGTTTCCTATGGCTACACCTTC.